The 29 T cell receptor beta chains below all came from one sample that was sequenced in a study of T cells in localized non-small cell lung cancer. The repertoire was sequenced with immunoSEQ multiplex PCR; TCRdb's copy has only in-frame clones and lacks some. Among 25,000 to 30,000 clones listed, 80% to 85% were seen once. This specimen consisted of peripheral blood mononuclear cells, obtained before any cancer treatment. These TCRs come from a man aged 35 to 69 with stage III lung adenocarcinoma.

The CDR3, as DNA: TGTGCCTGGTCTCGGCTGCTGACCGGGGAGCTGTTTTTT. Amino acid sequence: CAWSRLLTGELFF. The rearrangement links TRBV30 to TRBJ2-2; D is undetermined. This CDR3 contains 13 residues. The V end lost 5 bases, the J end lost 5 bases, and 12 bases lay between the germline ends. In germline, CDR1 is GTSNPN, CDR2 SVGIG (reference sequence).

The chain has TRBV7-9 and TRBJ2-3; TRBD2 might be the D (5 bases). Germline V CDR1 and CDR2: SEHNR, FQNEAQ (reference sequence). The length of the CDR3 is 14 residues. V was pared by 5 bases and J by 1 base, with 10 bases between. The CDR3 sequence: CASSGGLGTDTQYF. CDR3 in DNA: TGTGCCAGCAGCGGTGGACTGGGCACAGATACGCAGTATTTT. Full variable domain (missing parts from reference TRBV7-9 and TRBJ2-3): DTGVSQNPRHKITKRGQNVTFRCDPISEHNRLYWYRQTLGQGPEFLTYFQNEAQLEKSRLLSDRFSAERPKGSFSTLEIQRTEQGDSAMYLCASSGGLGTDTQYFGPGTRLTVL.

In DNA form, the CDR3 reads TGTGCCAGCAGCTTCCACAGAGACGGCGAGCAGTACTTC. This codes for CASSFHRDGEQYF. The chain has TRBV7-3 and TRBJ2-7; D gene ambiguous. The V end lost 3 bases, the J end lost 6 bases, and 12 bases lay between the germline ends. The CDR3 sequence is 13 residues long. The germline CDR1 and CDR2 sequences are SGHTA and FQGTGA.

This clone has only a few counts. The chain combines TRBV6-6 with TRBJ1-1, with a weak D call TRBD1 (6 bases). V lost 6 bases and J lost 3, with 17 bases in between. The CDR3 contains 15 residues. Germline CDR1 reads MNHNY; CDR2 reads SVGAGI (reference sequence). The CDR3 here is CASSPQQGGDTEAFF. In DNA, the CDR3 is TGTGCCAGCAGCCCTCAACAGGGAGGGGACACTGAAGCTTTCTTT.

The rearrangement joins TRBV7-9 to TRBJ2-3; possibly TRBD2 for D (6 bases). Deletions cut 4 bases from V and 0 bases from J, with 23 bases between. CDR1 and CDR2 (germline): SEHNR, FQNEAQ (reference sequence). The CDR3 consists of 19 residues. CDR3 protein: CASSSRRRDWAGSTDTQYF. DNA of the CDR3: TGTGCCAGCAGCTCCCGGCGAAGGGACTGGGCAGGGAGCACAGATACGCAGTATTTT.

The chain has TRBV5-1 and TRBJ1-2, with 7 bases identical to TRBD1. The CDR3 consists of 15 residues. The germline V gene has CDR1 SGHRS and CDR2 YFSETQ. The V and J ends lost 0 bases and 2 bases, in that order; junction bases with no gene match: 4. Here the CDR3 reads CASSLVGGLNYGYTF. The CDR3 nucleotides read TGCGCCAGCAGCTTGGTAGGGGGCCTCAACTATGGCTACACCTTC.

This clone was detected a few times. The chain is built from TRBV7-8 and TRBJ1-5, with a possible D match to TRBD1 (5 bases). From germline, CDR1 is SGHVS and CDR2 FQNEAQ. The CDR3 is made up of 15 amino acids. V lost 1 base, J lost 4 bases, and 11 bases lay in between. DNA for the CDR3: TGTGCCAGCAGCTTAGGAGTAGGGGTTAATCAGCCCCAGCATTTT. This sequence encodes CASSLGVGVNQPQHF.

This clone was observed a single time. DNA for the CDR3: TGTGCCACTCGACAAAGGAAGTCAGCCGATACGCAGTATTTT. This translates into CATRQRKSADTQYF. The V call is TRBV19, the J call TRBJ2-3; D is uncertain. The CDR3 runs 14 residues. CDR1 is LNHDA and CDR2 is SQIVND in the germline V gene (reference sequence). The V gene lost 10 bases and the J gene lost 6 bases, with 20 bases spanning the gap. The complete variable domain, with remaining parts taken from reference TRBV19 and TRBJ2-3, reads DGGITQSPKYLFRKEGQNVTLSCEQNLNHDAMYWYRQDPGQGLRLIYYSQIVNDFQKGDIAEGYSVSREKKESFPLTVTSAQKNPTAFYLCATRQRKSADTQYFGPGTRLTVL.

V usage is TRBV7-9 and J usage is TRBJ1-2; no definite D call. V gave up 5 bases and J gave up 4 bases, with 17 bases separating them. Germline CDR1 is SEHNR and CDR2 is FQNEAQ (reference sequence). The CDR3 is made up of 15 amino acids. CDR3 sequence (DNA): TGTGCCAGCAGCCTCGACGGTGGAACGGGCTATGGCTACACCTTC. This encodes CASSLDGGTGYGYTF.

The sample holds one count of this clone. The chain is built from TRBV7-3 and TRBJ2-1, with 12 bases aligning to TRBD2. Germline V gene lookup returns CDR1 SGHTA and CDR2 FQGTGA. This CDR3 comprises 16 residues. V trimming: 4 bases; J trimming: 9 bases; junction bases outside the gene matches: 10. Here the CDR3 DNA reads TGTGCCAGCAGCTACGACCCAAGACTAGCGGGAGCTGAGCAGTTCTTC. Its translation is CASSYDPRLAGAEQFF.

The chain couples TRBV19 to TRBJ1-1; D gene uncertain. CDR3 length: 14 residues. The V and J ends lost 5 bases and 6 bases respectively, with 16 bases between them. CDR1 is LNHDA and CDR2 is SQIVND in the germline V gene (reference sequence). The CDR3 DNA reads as TGTGCCAGTAGTTTCGGCCAAGGTCCGTCTGAAGCTTTCTTT. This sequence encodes CASSFGQGPSEAFF.

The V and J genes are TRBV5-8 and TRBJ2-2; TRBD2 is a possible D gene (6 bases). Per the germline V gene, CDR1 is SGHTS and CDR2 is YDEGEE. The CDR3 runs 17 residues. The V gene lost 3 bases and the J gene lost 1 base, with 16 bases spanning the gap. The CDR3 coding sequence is TGTGCCAGCAGCTGGAGACTAGATCCTCAGAACACCGGGGAGCTGTTTTTT. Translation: CASSWRLDPQNTGELFF.

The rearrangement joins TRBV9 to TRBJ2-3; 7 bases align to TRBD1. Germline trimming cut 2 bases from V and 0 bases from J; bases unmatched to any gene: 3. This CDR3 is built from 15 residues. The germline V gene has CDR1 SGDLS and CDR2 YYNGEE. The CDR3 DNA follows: TGTGCCAGCAGCGTGGCAGGGGGAAGCACAGATACGCAGTATTTT. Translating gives CASSVAGGSTDTQYF.

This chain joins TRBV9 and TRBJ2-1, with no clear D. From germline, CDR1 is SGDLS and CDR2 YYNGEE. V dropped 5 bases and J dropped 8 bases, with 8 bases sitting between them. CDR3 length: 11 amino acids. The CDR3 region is CASSAKYEQFF. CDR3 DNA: TGTGCCAGCAGTGCGAAGTATGAGCAGTTCTTC.

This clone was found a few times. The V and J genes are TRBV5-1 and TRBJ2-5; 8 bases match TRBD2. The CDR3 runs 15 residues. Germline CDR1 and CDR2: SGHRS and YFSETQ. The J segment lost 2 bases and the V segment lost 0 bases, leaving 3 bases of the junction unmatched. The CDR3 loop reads CASSLGSSGQETQYF. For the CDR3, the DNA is TGCGCCAGCAGCTTGGGGTCTAGCGGGCAAGAGACCCAGTACTTC.

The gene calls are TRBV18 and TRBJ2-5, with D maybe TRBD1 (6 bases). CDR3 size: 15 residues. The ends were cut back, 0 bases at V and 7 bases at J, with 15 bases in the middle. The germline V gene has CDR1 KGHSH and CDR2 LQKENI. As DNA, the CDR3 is TGTGCCAGCTCACCACCCGCCAGGGGCGGTGGGACCCAGTACTTC. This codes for CASSPPARGGGTQYF.

For the CDR3, the DNA is TGTGCCAGCACGACAGGGGGAAATTCACCCCTCCACTTT. Translation: CASTTGGNSPLHF. The V call is TRBV6-5, the J call TRBJ1-6, with 9 bases that match TRBD1. This CDR3 contains 13 residues. Trimming cost V 7 bases and J 7 bases; bases outside gene matches: 2. Germline V gene lookup returns CDR1 MNHEY and CDR2 SVGAGI.

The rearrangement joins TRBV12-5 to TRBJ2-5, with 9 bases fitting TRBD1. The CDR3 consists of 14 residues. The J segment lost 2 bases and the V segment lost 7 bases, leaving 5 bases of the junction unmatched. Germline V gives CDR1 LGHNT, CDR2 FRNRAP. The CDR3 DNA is TGTGCTAGTGCTGTCGGGACAGGGCAAGAGACCCAGTACTTC. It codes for CASAVGTGQETQYF.

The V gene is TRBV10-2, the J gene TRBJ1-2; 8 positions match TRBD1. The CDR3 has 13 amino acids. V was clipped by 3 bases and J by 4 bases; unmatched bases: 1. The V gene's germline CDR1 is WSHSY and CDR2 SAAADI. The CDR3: CASSEDRGYGYTF. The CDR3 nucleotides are TGCGCCAGCAGTGAAGACAGGGGCTATGGCTACACCTTC.

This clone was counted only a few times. The CDR3 region is CASSSGANVLTF. The CDR3 coding sequence is TGTGCCAGCAGTTCTGGGGCCAACGTCCTGACTTTC. V gene TRBV28 combines with J gene TRBJ2-6; D remains ambiguous. Germline CDR1 MDHEN, CDR2 SYDVKM. Trimming shortened V by 4 bases and J by 2 bases, and 0 bases separated the two germline ends. The CDR3 contains 12 residues.

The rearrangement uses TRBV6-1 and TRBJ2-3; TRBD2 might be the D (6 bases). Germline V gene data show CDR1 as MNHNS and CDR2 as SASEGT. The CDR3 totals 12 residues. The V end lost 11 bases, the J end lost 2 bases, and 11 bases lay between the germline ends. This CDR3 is CAGSGITDTQYF. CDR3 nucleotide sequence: TGTGCCGGTAGCGGAATCACAGATACGCAGTATTTT.

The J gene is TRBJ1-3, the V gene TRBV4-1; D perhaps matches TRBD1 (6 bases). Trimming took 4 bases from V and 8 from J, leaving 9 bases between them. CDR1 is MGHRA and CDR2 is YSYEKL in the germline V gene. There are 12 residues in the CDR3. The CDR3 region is CASSLEGDTIYF. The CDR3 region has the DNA TGCGCCAGCAGCCTAGAGGGGGACACCATATATTTT.

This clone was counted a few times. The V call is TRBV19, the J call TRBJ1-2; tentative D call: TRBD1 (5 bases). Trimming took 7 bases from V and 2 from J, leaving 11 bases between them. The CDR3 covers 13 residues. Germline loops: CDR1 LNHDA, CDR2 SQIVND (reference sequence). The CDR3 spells CASNTGRNYGYTF. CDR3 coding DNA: TGTGCCAGTAATACGGGGCGAAACTATGGCTACACCTTC.

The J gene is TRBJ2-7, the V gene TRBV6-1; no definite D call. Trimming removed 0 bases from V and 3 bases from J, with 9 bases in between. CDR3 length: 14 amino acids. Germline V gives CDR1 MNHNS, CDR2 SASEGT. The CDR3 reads CASSEALGYYEQYV. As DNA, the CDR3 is TGTGCCAGCAGTGAAGCTTTAGGATACTACGAGCAGTACGTC.

The chain's CDR3 is CSVAAGSTDTQYF. The CDR3, as DNA: TGCAGCGTCGCAGCGGGAAGCACAGATACGCAGTATTTT. The J gene is TRBJ2-3, the V gene TRBV29-1; 7 nucleotides match TRBD2. This CDR3 is built from 13 residues. J lost 0 bases, V lost 6 bases, and 3 bases had no gene match. Germline lookup yields CDR1 SQVTM and CDR2 ANQGSEA.

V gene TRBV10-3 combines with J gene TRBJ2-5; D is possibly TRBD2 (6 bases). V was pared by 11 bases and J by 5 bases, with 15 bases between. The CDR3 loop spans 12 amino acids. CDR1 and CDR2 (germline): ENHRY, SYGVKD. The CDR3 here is CAAGQGSETQYF. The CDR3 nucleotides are TGTGCCGCGGGGCAGGGTAGCGAGACCCAGTACTTC.

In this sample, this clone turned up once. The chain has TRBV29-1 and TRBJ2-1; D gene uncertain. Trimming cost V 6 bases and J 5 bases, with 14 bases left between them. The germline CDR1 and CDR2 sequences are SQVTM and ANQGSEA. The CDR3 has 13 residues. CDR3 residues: CSVWTQANNEQFF. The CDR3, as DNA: TGCAGCGTATGGACGCAGGCTAACAATGAGCAGTTCTTC.

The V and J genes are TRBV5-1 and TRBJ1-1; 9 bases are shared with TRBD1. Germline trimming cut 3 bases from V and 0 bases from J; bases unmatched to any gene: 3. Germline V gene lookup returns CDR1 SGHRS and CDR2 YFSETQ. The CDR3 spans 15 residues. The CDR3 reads CASSWTGALNTEAFF. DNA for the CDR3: TGCGCCAGCAGCTGGACAGGGGCCTTGAACACTGAAGCTTTCTTT.

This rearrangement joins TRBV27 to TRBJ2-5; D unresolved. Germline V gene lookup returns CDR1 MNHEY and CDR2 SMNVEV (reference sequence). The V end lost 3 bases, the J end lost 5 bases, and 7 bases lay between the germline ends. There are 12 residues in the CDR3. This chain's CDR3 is CASSFFGETQYF. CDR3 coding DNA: TGTGCCAGCAGTTTTTTCGGGGAGACCCAGTACTTC.